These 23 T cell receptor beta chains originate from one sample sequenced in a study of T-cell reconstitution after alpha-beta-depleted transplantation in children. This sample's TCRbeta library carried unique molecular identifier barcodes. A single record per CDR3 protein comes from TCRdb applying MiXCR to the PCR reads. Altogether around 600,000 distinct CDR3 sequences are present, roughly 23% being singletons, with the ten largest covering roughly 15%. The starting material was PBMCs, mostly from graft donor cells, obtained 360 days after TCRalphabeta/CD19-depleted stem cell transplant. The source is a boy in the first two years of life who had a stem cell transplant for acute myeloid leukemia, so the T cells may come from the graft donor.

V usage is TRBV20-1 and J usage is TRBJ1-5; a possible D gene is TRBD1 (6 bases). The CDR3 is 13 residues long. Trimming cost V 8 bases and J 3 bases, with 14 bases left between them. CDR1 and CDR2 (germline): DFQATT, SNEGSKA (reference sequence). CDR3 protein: CSSTGLTNQPQHF. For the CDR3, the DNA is TGCAGTTCCACAGGGCTCACCAATCAGCCCCAGCATTTT.

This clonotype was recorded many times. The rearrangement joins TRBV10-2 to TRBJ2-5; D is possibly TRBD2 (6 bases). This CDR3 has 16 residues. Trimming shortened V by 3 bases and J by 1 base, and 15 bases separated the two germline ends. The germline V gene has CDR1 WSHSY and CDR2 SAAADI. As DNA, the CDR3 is TGCGCCAGCAGTGAATTTTTGAGGCGGGGCCAAGAGACCCAGTACTTC. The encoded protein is CASSEFLRRGQETQYF.

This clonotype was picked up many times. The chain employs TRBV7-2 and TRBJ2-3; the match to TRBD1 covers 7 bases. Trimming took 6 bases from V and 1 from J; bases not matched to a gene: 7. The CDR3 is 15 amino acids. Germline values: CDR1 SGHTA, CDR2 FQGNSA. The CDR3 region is CASSLRTGGTDTQYF. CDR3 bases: TGTGCCAGCAGTTTGCGTACAGGGGGCACAGATACGCAGTATTTT.

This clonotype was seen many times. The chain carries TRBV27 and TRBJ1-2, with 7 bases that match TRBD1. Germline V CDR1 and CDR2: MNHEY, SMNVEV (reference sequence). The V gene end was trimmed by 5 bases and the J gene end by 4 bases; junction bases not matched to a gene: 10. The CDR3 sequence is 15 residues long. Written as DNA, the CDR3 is TGTGCCAGCAGTCCGACAGGGTCCGTCCTCTATGGCTACACCTTC. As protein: CASSPTGSVLYGYTF.

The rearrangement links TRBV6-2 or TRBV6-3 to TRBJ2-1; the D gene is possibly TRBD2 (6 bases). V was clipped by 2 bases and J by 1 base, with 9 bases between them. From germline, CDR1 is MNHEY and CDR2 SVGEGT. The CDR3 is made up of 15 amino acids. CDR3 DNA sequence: TGTGCCAGCAGTTACATGGGGGGTTCCTACAATGAGCAGTTCTTC. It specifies CASSYMGGSYNEQFF.

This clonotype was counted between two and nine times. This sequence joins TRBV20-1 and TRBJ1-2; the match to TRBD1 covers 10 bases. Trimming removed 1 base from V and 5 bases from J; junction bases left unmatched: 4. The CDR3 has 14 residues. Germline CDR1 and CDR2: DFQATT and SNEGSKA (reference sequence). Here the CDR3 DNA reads TGCAGTGCTAGAGTCCAGGACAGGGGGTATGGCTACACCTTC. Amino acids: CSARVQDRGYGYTF.

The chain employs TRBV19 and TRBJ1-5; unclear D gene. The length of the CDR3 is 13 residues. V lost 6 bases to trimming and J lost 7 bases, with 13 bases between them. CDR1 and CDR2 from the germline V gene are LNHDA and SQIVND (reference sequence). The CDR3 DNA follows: TGTGCCAGTAGGGAGGGAGTGTGGCAGCCCCAGCATTTT. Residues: CASREGVWQPQHF. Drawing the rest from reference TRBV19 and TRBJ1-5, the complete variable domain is DGGITQSPKYLFRKEGQNVTLSCEQNLNHDAMYWYRQDPGQGLRLIYYSQIVNDFQKGDIAEGYSVSREKKESFPLTVTSAQKNPTAFYLCASREGVWQPQHFGDGTRLSIL.

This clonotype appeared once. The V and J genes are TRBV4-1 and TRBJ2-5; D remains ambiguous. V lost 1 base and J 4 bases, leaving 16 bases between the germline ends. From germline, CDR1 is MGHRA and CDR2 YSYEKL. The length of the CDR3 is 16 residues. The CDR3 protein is CASSQVGHLLGETQYF. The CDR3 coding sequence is TGCGCCAGCAGCCAAGTTGGCCACCTTTTAGGAGAGACCCAGTACTTC.

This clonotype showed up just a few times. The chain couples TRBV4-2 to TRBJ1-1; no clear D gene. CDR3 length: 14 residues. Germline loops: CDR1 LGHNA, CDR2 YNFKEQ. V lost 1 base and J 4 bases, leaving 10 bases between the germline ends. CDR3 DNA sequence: TGTGCCAGCAGCCAAGGCGGGCGGGGCACTGAAGCTTTCTTT. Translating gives CASSQGGRGTEAFF.

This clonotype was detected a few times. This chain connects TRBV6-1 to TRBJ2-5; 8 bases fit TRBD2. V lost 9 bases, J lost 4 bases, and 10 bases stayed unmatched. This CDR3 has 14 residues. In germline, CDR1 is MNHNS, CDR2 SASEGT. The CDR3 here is CASQQRGTRETQYF. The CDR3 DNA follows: TGTGCCAGTCAACAGCGGGGGACGCGAGAGACCCAGTACTTC.

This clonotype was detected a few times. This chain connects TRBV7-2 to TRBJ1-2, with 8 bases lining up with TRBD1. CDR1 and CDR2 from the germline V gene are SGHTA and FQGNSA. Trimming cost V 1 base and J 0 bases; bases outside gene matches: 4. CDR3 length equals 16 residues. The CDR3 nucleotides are TGTGCCAGCAGCTTAGGGGACAGGCGACCTAACTATGGCTACACCTTC. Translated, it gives CASSLGDRRPNYGYTF.

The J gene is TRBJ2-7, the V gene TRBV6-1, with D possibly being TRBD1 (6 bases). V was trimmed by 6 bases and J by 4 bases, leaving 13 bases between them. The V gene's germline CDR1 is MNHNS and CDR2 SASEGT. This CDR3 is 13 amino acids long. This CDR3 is CASSRDKLYEQYF. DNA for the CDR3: TGTGCCAGCAGCAGGGACAAATTATACGAGCAGTACTTC.

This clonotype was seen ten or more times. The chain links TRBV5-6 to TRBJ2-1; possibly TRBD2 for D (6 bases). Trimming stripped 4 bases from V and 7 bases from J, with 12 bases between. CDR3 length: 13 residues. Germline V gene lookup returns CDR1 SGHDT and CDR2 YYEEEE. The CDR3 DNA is TGTGCCAGCAGCCCGGGACTGGTTAATGAGCAGTTCTTC. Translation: CASSPGLVNEQFF. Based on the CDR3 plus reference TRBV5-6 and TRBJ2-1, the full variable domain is DAGVTQSPTHLIKTRGQQVTLRCSPKSGHDTVSWYQQALGQGPQFIFQYYEEEERQRGNFPDRFSGHQFPNYSSELNVNALLLGDSALYLCASSPGLVNEQFFGPGTRLTVL.

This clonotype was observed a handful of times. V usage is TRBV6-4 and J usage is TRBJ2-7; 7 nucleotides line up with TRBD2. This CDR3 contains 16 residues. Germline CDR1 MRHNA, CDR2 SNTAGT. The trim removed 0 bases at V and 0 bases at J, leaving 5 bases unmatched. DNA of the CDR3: TGTGCCAGCAGTGACTCTGCTAGCGGTAGCTCCTACGAGCAGTACGTC. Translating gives CASSDSASGSSYEQYV.

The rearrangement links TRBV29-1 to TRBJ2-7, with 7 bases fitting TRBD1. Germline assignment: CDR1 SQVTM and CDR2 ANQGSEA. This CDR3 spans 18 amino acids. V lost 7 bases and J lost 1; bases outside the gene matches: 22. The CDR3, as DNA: TGCAGCGACCAGGGGGTTAGGCAGGAAGGAGCTGGTTCCTACGAGCAGTACGTC. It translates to CSDQGVRQEGAGSYEQYV.

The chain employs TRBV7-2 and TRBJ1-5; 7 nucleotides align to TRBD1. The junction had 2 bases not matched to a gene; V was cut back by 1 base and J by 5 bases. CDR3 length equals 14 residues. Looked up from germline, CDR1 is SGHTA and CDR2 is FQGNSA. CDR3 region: CASSLDRGYQPQHF. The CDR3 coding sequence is TGTGCCAGCAGCTTAGACAGGGGTTATCAGCCCCAGCATTTT.

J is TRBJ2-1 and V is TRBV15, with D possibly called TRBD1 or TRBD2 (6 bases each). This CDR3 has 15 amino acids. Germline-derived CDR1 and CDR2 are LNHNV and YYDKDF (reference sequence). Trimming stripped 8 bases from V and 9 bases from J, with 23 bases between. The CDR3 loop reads CATRPRGAQTTEQFF. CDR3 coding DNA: TGTGCCACCCGACCGAGGGGGGCGCAAACAACTGAGCAGTTCTTC.

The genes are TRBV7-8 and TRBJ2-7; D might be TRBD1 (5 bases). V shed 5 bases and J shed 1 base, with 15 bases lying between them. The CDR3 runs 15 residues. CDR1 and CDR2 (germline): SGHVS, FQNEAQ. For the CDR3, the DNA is TGTGCCAGCAGCCGCAGGGAAACAAGGTCCTACGAGCAGTACGTC. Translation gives CASSRRETRSYEQYV.

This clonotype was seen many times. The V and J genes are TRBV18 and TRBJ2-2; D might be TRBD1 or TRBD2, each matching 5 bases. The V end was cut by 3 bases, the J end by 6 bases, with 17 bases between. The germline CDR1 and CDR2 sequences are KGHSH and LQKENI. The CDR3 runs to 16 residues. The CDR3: CASSPRQGSGAGELFF. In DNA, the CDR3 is TGTGCCAGCTCACCGAGGCAGGGAAGCGGCGCCGGGGAGCTGTTTTTT.

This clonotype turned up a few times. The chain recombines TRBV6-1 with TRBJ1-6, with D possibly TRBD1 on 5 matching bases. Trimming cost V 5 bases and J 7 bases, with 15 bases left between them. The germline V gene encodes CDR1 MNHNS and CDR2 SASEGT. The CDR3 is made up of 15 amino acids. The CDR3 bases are TGTGCCAGCAGTCAACAGGTGGACCCCAATTCACCCCTCCACTTT. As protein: CASSQQVDPNSPLHF.

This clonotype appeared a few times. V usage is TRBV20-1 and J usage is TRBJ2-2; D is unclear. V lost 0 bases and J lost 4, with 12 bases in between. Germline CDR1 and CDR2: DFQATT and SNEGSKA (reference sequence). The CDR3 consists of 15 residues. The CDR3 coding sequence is TGCAGTGCTAGAGAGGGAAAGGGTACCACCGGGGAGCTGTTTTTT. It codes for CSAREGKGTTGELFF.

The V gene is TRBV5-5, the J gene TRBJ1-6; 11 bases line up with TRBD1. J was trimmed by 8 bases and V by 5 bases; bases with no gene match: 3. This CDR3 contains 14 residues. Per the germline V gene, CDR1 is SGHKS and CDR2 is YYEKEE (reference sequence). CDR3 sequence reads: CASRRTGGDSPLHF. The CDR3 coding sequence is TGTGCCAGCAGGCGGACAGGGGGCGATTCACCCCTCCACTTT.

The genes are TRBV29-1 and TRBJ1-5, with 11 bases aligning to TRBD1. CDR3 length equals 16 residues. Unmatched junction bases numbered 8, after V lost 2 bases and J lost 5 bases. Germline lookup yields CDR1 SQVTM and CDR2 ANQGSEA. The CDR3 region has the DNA TGCAGCGTTGAACGGGACAGGGGGTTAGGGGATCAGCCCCAGCATTTT. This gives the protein CSVERDRGLGDQPQHF.